Following are 26 T cell receptor beta chains from one sample sequenced in a study of blood T cell repertoires in COVID-19. Sequencing was performed with immunoSEQ multiplex PCR; in TCRdb, only in-frame clones are kept and a portion is missing. Of about 51,000 clones in the sample, 65% to 90% were seen once. Sequenced sample: peripheral blood. All receptors come from a man aged 55 to 70 with acute or convalescent COVID-19.

The rearrangement links TRBV7-8 to TRBJ2-5; D is undetermined. Germline-derived CDR1 and CDR2 are SGHVS and FQNEAQ. V was cut by 5 bases and J by 2 bases, with 6 bases left in between. This CDR3 is 12 amino acids long. The CDR3 loop reads CASSRAQETQYF. CDR3 coding DNA: TGTGCCAGCAGCCGGGCACAAGAGACCCAGTACTTC. The entire variable domain, with the rest obtained from reference TRBV7-8 and TRBJ2-5, is as follows: GAGVSQSPRYKVAKRGQDVALRCDPISGHVSLFWYQQALGQGPEFLTYFQNEAQLDKSGLPSDRFFAERPEGSVSTLKIQRTQQEDSAVYLCASSRAQETQYFGPGTRLLVL.

V and J are TRBV11-2 and TRBJ1-4, with D perhaps TRBD1 (5 bases). The length of the CDR3 is 15 residues. Trimming took 5 bases from V and 11 from J, leaving 21 bases between them. The V gene's germline CDR1 is SGHAT and CDR2 FQNNGV. CDR3 amino acids: CASSRIRQNRGKLFF. CDR3 in DNA: TGTGCCAGCAGCCGGATCCGACAAAACCGGGGGAAACTGTTTTTT.

J is TRBJ2-7 and V is TRBV27, with a tentative D call TRBD2 (7 bases). Germline V lookup: CDR1 MNHEY, CDR2 SMNVEV (reference sequence). The ends were cut back, 2 bases at V and 4 bases at J, with 21 bases in the middle. CDR3 length equals 17 residues. The DNA of the CDR3 is TGTGCCAGCAGTTTAAGTAACGGGGCGGGGGCAATATACGAGCAGTACTTC. It is translated as CASSLSNGAGAIYEQYF.

The gene calls are TRBV5-1 and TRBJ1-3, with D tentatively TRBD1 (6 bases). Looked up from germline, CDR1 is SGHRS and CDR2 is YFSETQ. Between the trimmed V and J ends, which lost 4 bases and 3 bases, there was a span of 14 bases. The length of the CDR3 is 15 residues. Written as DNA, the CDR3 is TGCGCCAGCAGCCTACAGGGCGACAGTGGAAACACCATATATTTT. Translating it yields CASSLQGDSGNTIYF.

The rearrangement joins TRBV28 to TRBJ2-1, with D possibly being TRBD2 (6 bases). Germline assignment: CDR1 MDHEN and CDR2 SYDVKM. This CDR3 has 16 amino acids. V was shortened by 5 bases and J by 0 bases, with 14 bases between the two germline ends. The CDR3 sequence is CASSTTRRLSYNEQFF. Here the CDR3 DNA reads TGTGCCAGCAGTACGACTAGGAGGCTCTCCTACAATGAGCAGTTCTTC.

As for this clone: Relative to the germline gene, one junction end is altered; a read error may explain this. This chain uses TRBV27 with TRBJ1-2, with D tentatively TRBD1 (6 bases). The CDR3 loop spans 14 amino acids. The germline V gene has CDR1 MNHEY and CDR2 SMNVEV (reference sequence). The CDR3 is CASRLSGQIYGYTF. The CDR3 DNA reads TGTGCCAGCAGATTATCCGGACAGATCTATGGCTACACCTTC.

The chain joins TRBV27 to TRBJ1-1, with D hard to call. This CDR3 has 14 amino acids. V dropped 5 bases and J dropped 2 bases, with 12 bases sitting between them. Germline V CDR1 and CDR2: MNHEY, SMNVEV (reference sequence). The CDR3 sequence: CASSPRVDNTEAFF. The CDR3 coding sequence is TGTGCCAGCAGTCCGCGGGTTGATAACACTGAAGCTTTCTTT.

The chain joins TRBV11-2 to TRBJ2-3; D might be TRBD2 (6 bases). V lost 0 bases and J 6 bases, leaving 13 bases between the germline ends. The CDR3 extends over 15 amino acids. From germline, CDR1 is SGHAT and CDR2 FQNNGV. The CDR3, as DNA: TGTGCCAGCAGCTTAGATCACACGGGGGTTGATACGCAGTATTTT. Translated, it gives CASSLDHTGVDTQYF.

The V gene is TRBV19, the J gene TRBJ2-3; D is unresolved. Trimming stripped 5 bases from V and 3 bases from J, with 6 bases between. This CDR3 spans 12 amino acids. The germline V gene has CDR1 LNHDA and CDR2 SQIVND (reference sequence). The CDR3 sequence is CASSDGTDTQYF. The CDR3 bases are TGTGCCAGTAGTGACGGGACAGATACGCAGTATTTT.

This sequence joins TRBV4-2 and TRBJ2-2; D possibly corresponds to TRBD2 (7 bases). Germline CDR1 reads LGHNA; CDR2 reads YNFKEQ. Trimming took off 0 bases at V and 4 bases at J, with 9 bases between the two ends. The CDR3 is 15 residues long. The CDR3 spells CASSQEAGATGELFF. The CDR3 coding sequence is TGTGCCAGCAGCCAAGAGGCGGGGGCCACCGGGGAGCTGTTTTTT.

The gene calls are TRBV6-6 and TRBJ1-5, with D hard to call. Looked up from germline, CDR1 is MNHNY and CDR2 is SVGAGI (reference sequence). The CDR3 extends over 12 amino acids. V lost 6 bases and J 9 bases, leaving 12 bases between the germline ends. The CDR3 protein is CASRPGRGPQHF. The CDR3, as DNA: TGTGCCAGCAGGCCTGGGCGGGGGCCCCAGCATTTT.

Only one count was recorded for this clone. The chain uses TRBV28 and TRBJ2-2, with 7 bases identical to TRBD2. Germline V CDR1 and CDR2: MDHEN, SYDVKM. The length of the CDR3 is 16 residues. V was clipped by 3 bases and J by 1 base; unmatched bases: 5. The CDR3 loop is CASSFTQRGNTGELFF. The DNA for the CDR3 is TGTGCCAGCAGTTTTACCCAGCGGGGGAACACCGGGGAGCTGTTTTTT. Combining the CDR3 with reference TRBV28 and TRBJ2-2 gives the whole variable domain DVKVTQSSRYLVKRTGEKVFLECVQDMDHENMFWYRQDPGLGLRLIYFSYDVKMKEKGDIPEGYSVSREKKERFSLILESASTNQTSMYLCASSFTQRGNTGELFFGEGSRLTVL.

The rearrangement links TRBV25-1 to TRBJ1-6, with D possibly matching TRBD1 (5 bases). This CDR3 has 14 residues. V lost 4 bases to trimming and J lost 3 bases, with 7 bases between them. Per germline, CDR1 MGHDK and CDR2 SYGVNS. CDR3 DNA: TGTGCCAGCAGTGGTCAGGGCTATAATTCACCCCTCCACTTT. Amino acids: CASSGQGYNSPLHF.

The rearrangement joins TRBV25-1 to TRBJ1-1; D is ambiguous. Germline V gene sequence: CDR1 MGHDK, CDR2 SYGVNS. The V and J ends lost 8 bases and 5 bases respectively, with 15 bases between them. There are 13 residues in the CDR3. The CDR3 nucleotides read TGTGCCAGCGATAACCTTCTACGGACTGAAGCTTTCTTT. The encoded protein is CASDNLLRTEAFF.

The chain uses TRBV2 and TRBJ2-4; possibly TRBD2 for D (5 bases). The CDR3 extends over 16 amino acids. The germline V gene has CDR1 SNHLY and CDR2 FYNNEI. V gave up 6 bases and J gave up 1 base, with 16 bases separating them. CDR3 nucleotide sequence: TGTGCCAGCAGAGACACTAGGTTTGTGGCCAAAAACATTCAGTACTTC. Translated, it gives CASRDTRFVAKNIQYF.

This clone turned up a few times. The chain links TRBV4-1 to TRBJ2-1, with D maybe TRBD2 (5 bases). Germline CDR1 MGHRA, CDR2 YSYEKL. Between the trimmed V and J ends, which lost 0 bases and 3 bases, there was a span of 9 bases. This CDR3 comprises 15 residues. The CDR3 protein is CASSQDGGYYNEQFF. DNA for the CDR3: TGCGCCAGCAGCCAAGACGGCGGGTACTACAATGAGCAGTTCTTC.

CDR3 sequence reads: CASSQDEGSGGVSDTQYF. The CDR3 DNA sequence: TGCGCCAGCAGCCAAGATGAGGGATCGGGGGGGGTTTCGGATACGCAGTATTTT. J is TRBJ2-3 and V is TRBV4-3; TRBD2 matches 8 bases. Germline V lookup: CDR1 LGHNA, CDR2 YSLEER. The CDR3 is made up of 18 amino acids. V lost 0 bases, J lost 6 bases, and 14 bases stayed unmatched.

This clone was counted once. This chain uses TRBV19 with TRBJ1-1; tentatively, D is TRBD1 (6 bases). The CDR3 is 14 amino acids. Trimming left V 6 bases short and J 1 base short, with 12 bases between. Germline lookup yields CDR1 LNHDA and CDR2 SQIVND (reference sequence). This chain's CDR3 is CASRRQDANTEAFF. The CDR3 region has the DNA TGTGCCAGTAGGAGACAGGACGCGAACACTGAAGCTTTCTTT.

The chain uses TRBV15 and TRBJ1-1; D is perhaps TRBD1 (5 bases). The CDR3 loop spans 13 amino acids. V gave up 0 bases and J gave up 9 bases, with 11 bases separating them. CDR1 is LNHNV, CDR2 YYDKDF, per germline (reference sequence). The CDR3 spells CATSREWAGKAFF. In nucleotides, the CDR3 is TGTGCCACCAGCAGAGAGTGGGCAGGGAAAGCTTTCTTT.

The chain links TRBV4-3 to TRBJ2-1, with TRBD2 as a possible D gene (5 bases). The ends were cut back, 4 bases at V and 6 bases at J, with 16 bases in the middle. The CDR3 has 15 residues. Germline V gene data show CDR1 as LGHNA and CDR2 as YSLEER. CDR3 coding DNA: TGCGCCAGCAGCCCGAACGGAGAGGGAACCAATGAGCAGTTCTTC. Its protein is CASSPNGEGTNEQFF.

The gene calls are TRBV20-1 and TRBJ1-1; D unclear. Per the germline V gene, CDR1 is DFQATT and CDR2 is SNEGSKA (reference sequence). The CDR3 runs 11 residues. V gave up 6 bases and J gave up 1 base, with 6 bases separating them. The CDR3 DNA is TGCAGTGCCCGGAGGAACACTGAAGCTTTCTTT. Translation: CSARRNTEAFF.

This chain links TRBV28 with TRBJ2-1, with D possibly matching TRBD2 (6 bases). The germline gives CDR1 MDHEN, CDR2 SYDVKM. The CDR3 runs 17 residues. Trimming pared 7 bases from V and 0 bases from J, leaving 19 bases between. The CDR3 sequence: CASTQPGTPSSYNEQFF. In DNA, the CDR3 is TGTGCCAGCACCCAACCCGGGACTCCTAGCTCCTACAATGAGCAGTTCTTC.

This clone was seen once. CDR3 residues: CASSQGPYEETQYF. DNA of the CDR3: TGTGCCAGCAGCCAAGGGCCTTACGAAGAGACCCAGTACTTC. This chain connects TRBV14 to TRBJ2-5, with no clear D. The CDR3 spans 14 residues. Per germline, CDR1 SGHDN and CDR2 FVKESK. Trimming took off 1 base at V and 3 bases at J, with 9 bases between the two ends.

J is TRBJ2-7 and V is TRBV7-9; 8 bases line up with TRBD2. The germline CDR1 and CDR2 sequences are SEHNR and FQNEAQ (reference sequence). The CDR3 consists of 13 residues. The J segment lost 6 bases and the V segment lost 2 bases, leaving 3 bases of the junction unmatched. The CDR3 reads CASSLSGRSEQYF. The CDR3 DNA reads TGTGCCAGCAGCTTAAGCGGGAGAAGCGAGCAGTACTTC. Based on the CDR3 plus reference TRBV7-9 and TRBJ2-7, the full variable domain is DTGVSQNPRHKITKRGQNVTFRCDPISEHNRLYWYRQTLGQGPEFLTYFQNEAQLEKSRLLSDRFSAERPKGSFSTLEIQRTEQGDSAMYLCASSLSGRSEQYFGPGTRLTVT.

The V gene is TRBV4-1, the J gene TRBJ1-4; a weak D match, TRBD1 (5 bases). The V and J ends lost 4 bases and 5 bases respectively, with 17 bases between them. Germline V lookup: CDR1 MGHRA, CDR2 YSYEKL. The CDR3 runs 16 residues. The CDR3 nucleotides are TGCGCCAGCAGCCCCAGCCAGGGTTGGTCAAATGAAAAACTGTTTTTT. Translated, it gives CASSPSQGWSNEKLFF.

J is TRBJ1-2 and V is TRBV19; 9 nucleotides align to TRBD1. This CDR3 is 13 amino acids long. Germline V gene lookup returns CDR1 LNHDA and CDR2 SQIVND (reference sequence). The junction had 2 bases not matched to a gene; V was cut back by 5 bases and J by 4 bases. The CDR3 reads CASSDRGGYGYTF. The DNA of the CDR3 is TGTGCCAGTAGTGACAGGGGGGGCTATGGCTACACCTTC.